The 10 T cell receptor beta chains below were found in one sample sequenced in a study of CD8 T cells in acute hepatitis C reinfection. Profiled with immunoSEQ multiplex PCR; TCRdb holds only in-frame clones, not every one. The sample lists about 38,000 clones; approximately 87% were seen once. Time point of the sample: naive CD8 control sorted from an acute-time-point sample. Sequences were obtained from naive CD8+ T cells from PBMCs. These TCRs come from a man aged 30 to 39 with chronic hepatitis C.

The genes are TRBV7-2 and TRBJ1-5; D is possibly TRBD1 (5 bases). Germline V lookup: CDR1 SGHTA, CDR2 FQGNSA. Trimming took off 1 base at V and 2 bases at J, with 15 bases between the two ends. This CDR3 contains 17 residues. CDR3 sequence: CASSLVYRTDGNQPQHF. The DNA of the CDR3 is TGTGCCAGCAGCTTAGTTTACAGGACGGACGGCAATCAGCCCCAGCATTTT. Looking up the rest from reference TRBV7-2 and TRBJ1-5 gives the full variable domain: GAGVSQSPSNKVTEKGKDVELRCDPISGHTALYWYRQSLGQGLEFLIYFQGNSAPDKSGLPSDRFSAERTGGSVSTLTIQRTQQEDSAVYLCASSLVYRTDGNQPQHFGDGTRLSIL.

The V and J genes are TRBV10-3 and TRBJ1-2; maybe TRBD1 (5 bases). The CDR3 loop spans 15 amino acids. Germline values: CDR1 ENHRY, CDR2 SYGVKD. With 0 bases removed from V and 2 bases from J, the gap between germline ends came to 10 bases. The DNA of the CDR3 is TGTGCCATCAGTGAGTCGCCCGGACAAAACTATGGCTACACCTTC. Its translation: CAISESPGQNYGYTF.

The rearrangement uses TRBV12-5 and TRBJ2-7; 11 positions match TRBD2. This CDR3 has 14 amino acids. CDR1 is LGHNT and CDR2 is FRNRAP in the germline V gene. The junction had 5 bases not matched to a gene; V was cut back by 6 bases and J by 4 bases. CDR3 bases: TGTGCTAGTGGCCCGGGACTAGCGGATTACGAGCAGTACTTC. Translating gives CASGPGLADYEQYF.

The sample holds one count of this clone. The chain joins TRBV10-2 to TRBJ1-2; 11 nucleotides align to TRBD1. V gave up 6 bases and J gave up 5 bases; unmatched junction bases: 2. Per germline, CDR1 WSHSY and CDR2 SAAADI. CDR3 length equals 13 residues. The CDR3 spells CASSGDRGYGYTF. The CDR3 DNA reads TGCGCCAGCAGCGGGGACAGGGGGTATGGCTACACCTTC.

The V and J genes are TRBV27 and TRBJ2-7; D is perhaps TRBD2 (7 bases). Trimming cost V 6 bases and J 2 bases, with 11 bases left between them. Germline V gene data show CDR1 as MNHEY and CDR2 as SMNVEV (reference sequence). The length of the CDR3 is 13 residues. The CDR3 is CASRGGPTYEQYF. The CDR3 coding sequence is TGTGCCAGCAGGGGGGGGCCGACCTACGAGCAGTACTTC.

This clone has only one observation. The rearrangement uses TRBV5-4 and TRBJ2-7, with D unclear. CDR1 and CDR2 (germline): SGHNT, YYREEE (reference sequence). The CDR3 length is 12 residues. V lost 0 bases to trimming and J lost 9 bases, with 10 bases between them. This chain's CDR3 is CASSLGMAGQYF. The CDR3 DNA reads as TGTGCCAGCAGCTTGGGGATGGCAGGGCAGTACTTC. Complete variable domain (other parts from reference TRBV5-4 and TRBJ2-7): ETGVTQSPTHLIKTRGQQVTLRCSSQSGHNTVSWYQQALGQGPQFIFQYYREEENGRGNFPPRFSGLQFPNYSSELNVNALELDDSALYLCASSLGMAGQYFGPGTRLTVT.

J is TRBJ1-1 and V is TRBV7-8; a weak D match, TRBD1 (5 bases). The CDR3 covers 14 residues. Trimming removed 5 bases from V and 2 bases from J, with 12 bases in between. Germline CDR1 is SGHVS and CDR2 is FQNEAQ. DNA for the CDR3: TGTGCCAGCAGCGAACACAGGACTAACACTGAAGCTTTCTTT. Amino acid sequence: CASSEHRTNTEAFF.

The CDR3 here is CASSDSTGGAGNEQFF. The CDR3 DNA reads TGTGCCAGCAGTGACTCTACAGGGGGCGCTGGCAATGAGCAGTTCTTC. This chain joins TRBV6-4 and TRBJ2-1; TRBD1 agrees at 9 bases. The V gene's germline CDR1 is MRHNA and CDR2 SNTAGT. CDR3 length: 16 amino acids. The trim removed 0 bases at V and 6 bases at J, leaving 6 bases unmatched.

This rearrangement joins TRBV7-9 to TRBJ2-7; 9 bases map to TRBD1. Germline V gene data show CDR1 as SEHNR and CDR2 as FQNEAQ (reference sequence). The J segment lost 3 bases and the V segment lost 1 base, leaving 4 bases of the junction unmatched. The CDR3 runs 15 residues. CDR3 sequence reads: CASSLVGTGNYEQYF. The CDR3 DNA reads TGTGCCAGCAGCTTAGTCGGGACAGGGAACTACGAGCAGTACTTC.

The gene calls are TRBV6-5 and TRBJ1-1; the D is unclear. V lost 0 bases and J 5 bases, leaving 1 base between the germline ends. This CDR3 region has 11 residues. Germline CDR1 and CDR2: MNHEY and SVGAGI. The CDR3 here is CASSYSTEAFF. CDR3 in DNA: TGTGCCAGCAGTTACTCGACTGAAGCTTTCTTT.